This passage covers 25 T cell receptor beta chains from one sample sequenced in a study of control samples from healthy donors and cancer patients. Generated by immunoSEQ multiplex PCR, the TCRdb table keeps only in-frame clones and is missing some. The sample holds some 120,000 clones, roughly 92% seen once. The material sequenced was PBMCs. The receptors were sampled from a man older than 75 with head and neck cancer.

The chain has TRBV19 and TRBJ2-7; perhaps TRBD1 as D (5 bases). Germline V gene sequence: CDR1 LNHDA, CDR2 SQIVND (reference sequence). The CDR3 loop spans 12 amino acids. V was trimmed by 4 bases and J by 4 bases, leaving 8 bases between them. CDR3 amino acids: CASSTHRYEQYF. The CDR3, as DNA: TGTGCCAGTAGTACTCACAGGTACGAGCAGTACTTC.

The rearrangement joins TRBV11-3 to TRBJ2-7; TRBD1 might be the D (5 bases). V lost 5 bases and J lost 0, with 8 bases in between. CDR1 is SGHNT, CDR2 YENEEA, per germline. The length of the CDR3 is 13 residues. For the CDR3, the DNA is TGTGCCAGCAGCCAGGACAACTCCTACGAGCAGTACTTC. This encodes CASSQDNSYEQYF. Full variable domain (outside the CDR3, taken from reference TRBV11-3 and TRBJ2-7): EAGVVQSPRYKIIEKKQPVAFWCNPISGHNTLYWYLQNLGQGPELLIRYENEEAVDDSQLPKDRFSAERLKGVDSTLKIQPAELGDSAVYLCASSQDNSYEQYFGPGTRLTVT.

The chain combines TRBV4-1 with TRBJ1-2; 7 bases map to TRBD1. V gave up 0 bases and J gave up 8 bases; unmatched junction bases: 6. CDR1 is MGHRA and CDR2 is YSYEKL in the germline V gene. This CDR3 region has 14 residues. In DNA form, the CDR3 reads TGCGCCAGCAGCCAAGAAAGGACAGGAGACGGCTACACCTTC. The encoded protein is CASSQERTGDGYTF.

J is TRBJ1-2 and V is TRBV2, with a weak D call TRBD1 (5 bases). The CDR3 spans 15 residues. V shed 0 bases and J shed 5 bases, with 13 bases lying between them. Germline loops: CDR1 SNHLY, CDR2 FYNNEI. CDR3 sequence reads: CASSEALQALYGYTF. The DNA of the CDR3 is TGTGCCAGCAGTGAAGCGCTACAGGCTTTATATGGCTACACCTTC. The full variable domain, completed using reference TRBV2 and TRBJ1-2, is EPEVTQTPSHQVTQMGQEVILRCVPISNHLYFYWYRQILGQKVEFLVSFYNNEISEKSEIFDDQFSVERPDGSNFTLKIRSTKLEDSAMYFCASSEALQALYGYTFGSGTRLTVV.

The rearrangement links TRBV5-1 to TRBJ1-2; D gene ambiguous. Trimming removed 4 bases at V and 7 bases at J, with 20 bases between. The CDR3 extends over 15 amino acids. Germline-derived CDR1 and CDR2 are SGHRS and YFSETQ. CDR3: CASSPAGSRSSGYTF. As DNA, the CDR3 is TGCGCCAGCAGCCCGGCCGGGTCGAGATCGTCTGGCTACACCTTC.

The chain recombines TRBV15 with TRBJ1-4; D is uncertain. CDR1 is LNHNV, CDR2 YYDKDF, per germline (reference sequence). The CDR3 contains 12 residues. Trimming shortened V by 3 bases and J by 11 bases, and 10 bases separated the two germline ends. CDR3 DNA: TGTGCCACCAGCAGCATTGCCCAGAAACTGTTTTTT. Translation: CATSSIAQKLFF.

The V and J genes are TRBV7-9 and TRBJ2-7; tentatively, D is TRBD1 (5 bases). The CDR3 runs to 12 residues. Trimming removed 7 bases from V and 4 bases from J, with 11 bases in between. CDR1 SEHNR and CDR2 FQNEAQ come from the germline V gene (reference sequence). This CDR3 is CASMGDSYEQYF. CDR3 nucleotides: TGTGCCAGCATGGGCGACAGTTACGAGCAGTACTTC.

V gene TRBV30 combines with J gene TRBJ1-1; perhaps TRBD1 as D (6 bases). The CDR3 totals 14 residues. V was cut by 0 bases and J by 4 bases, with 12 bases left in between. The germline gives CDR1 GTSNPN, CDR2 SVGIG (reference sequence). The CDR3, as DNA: TGTGCCTGGAGTGTGGGGGGGGCCTCCACTGAAGCTTTCTTT. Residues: CAWSVGGASTEAFF.

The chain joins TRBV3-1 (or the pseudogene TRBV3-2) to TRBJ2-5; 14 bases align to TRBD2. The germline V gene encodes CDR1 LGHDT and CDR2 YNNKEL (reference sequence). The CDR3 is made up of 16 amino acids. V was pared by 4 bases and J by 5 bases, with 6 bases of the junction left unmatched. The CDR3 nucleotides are TGTGCCAGCAGCCGACTAGCGGGGGGGCCGATGGAGACCCAGTACTTC. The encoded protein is CASSRLAGGPMETQYF.

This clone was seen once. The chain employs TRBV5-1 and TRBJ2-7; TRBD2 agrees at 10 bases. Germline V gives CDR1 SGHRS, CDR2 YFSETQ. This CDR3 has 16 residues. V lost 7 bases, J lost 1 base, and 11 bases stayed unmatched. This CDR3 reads CASATASAGGSYEQYF. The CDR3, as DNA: TGCGCCAGCGCAACGGCCTCAGCGGGAGGGTCCTACGAGCAGTACTTC.

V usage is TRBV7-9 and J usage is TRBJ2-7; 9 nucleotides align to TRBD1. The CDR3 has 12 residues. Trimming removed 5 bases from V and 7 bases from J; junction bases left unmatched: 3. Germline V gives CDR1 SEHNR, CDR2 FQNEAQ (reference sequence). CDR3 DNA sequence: TGTGCCAGCAGCCGGACAGGGGAAGAGCAGTACTTC. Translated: CASSRTGEEQYF.

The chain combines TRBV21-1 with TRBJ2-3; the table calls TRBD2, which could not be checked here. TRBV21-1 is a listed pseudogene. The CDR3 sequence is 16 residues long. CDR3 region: CASSKVSRGSTDTQYF. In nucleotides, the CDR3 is TGTGCCAGCAGCAAAGTCTCGCGGGGTAGCACAGATACGCAGTATTTT.

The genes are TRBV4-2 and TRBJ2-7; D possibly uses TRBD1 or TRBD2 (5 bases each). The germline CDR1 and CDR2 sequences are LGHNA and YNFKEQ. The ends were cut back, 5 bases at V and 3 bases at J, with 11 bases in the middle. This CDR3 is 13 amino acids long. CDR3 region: CASSLGPLYEQYF. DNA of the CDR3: TGTGCCAGCAGCTTGGGACCGCTCTACGAGCAGTACTTC.

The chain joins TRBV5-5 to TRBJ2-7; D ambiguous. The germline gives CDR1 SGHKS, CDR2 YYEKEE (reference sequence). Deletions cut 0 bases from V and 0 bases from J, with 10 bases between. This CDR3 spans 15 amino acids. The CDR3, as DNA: TGTGCCAGCAGCTTGGACCCCTACCCCTCCTACGAGCAGTACTTC. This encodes CASSLDPYPSYEQYF.

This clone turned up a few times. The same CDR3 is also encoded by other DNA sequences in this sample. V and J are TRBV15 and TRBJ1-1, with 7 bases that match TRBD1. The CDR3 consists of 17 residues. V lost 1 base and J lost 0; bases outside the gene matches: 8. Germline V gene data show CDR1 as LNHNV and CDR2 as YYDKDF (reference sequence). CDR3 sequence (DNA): TGTGCCACCAGCAGAGTGGCCACAGGGGCCATGAACACTGAAGCTTTCTTT. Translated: CATSRVATGAMNTEAFF.

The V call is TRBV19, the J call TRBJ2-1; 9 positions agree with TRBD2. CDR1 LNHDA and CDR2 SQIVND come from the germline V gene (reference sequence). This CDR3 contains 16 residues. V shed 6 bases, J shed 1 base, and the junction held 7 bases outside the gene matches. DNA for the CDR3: TGTGCCAGTAGCTTTGTAGCGGGGGAATCCTACAATGAGCAGTTCTTC. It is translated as CASSFVAGESYNEQFF.

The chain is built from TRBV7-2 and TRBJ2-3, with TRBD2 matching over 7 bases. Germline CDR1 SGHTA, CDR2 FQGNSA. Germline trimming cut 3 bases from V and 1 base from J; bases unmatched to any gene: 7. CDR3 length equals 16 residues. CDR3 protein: CASSFSPGGRTDTQYF. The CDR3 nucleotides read TGTGCCAGCAGCTTTAGTCCGGGGGGTCGCACAGATACGCAGTATTTT.

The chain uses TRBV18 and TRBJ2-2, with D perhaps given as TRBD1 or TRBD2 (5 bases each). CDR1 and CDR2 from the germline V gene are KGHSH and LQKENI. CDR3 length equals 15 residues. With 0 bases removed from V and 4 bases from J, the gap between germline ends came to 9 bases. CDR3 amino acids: CASSPPKGSTGELFF. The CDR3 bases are TGTGCCAGCTCACCACCGAAGGGGAGCACCGGGGAGCTGTTTTTT.

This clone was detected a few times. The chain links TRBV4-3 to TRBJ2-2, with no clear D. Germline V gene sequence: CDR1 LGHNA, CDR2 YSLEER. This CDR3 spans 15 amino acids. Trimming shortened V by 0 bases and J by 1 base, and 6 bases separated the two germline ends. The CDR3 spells CASSQDPRNTGELFF. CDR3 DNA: TGCGCCAGCAGCCAAGATCCCAGGAACACCGGGGAGCTGTTTTTT.

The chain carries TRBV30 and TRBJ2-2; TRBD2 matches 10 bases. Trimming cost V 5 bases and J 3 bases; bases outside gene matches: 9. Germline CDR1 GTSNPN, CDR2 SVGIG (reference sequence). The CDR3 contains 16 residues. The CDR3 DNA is TGTGCCTGGCCAAGTAGCGGGAGGATCGACACCGGGGAGCTGTTTTTT. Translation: CAWPSSGRIDTGELFF.

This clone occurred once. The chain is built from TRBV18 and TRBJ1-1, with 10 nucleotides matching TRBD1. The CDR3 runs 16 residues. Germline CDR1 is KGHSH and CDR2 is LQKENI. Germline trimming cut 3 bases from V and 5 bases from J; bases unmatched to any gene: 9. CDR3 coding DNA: TGTGCCAGCTCACCCGGGACAGGGGAGAAGGGAACTGAAGCTTTCTTT. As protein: CASSPGTGEKGTEAFF.

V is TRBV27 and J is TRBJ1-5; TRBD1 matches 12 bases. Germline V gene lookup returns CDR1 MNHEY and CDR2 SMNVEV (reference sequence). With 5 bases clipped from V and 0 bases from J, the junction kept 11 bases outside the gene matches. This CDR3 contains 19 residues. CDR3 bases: TGTGCCAGCAGTCCCTTCGCGGGACAGGGGGCCCTTAGCAATCAGCCCCAGCATTTT. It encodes CASSPFAGQGALSNQPQHF.

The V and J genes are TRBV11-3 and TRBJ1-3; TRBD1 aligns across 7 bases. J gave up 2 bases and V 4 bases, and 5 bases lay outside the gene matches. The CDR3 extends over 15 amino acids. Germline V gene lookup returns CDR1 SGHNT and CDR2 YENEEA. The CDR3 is CASSYTGEAGNTIYF. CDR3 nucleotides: TGTGCCAGCAGCTACACAGGGGAAGCTGGAAACACCATATATTTT.

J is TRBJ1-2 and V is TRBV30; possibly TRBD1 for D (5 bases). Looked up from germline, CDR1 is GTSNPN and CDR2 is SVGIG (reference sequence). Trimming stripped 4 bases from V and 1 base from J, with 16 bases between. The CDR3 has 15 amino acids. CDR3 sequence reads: CAWIFKGLLNYGYTF. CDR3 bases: TGTGCCTGGATCTTTAAGGGGCTACTTAACTATGGCTACACCTTC. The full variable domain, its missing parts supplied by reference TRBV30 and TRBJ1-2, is SQTIHQWPATLVQPVGSPLSLECTVEGTSNPNLYWYRQAAGRGLQLLFYSVGIGQISSEVPQNLSASRPQDRQFILSSKKLLLSDSGFYLCAWIFKGLLNYGYTFGSGTRLTVV.

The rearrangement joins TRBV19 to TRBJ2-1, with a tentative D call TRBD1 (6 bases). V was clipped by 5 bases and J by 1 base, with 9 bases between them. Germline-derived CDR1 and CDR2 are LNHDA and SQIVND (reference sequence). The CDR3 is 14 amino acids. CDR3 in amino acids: CASSARGSYNEQFF. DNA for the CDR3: TGTGCCAGTAGTGCCAGGGGTTCCTACAATGAGCAGTTCTTC. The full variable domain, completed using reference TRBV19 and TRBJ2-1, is DGGITQSPKYLFRKEGQNVTLSCEQNLNHDAMYWYRQDPGQGLRLIYYSQIVNDFQKGDIAEGYSVSREKKESFPLTVTSAQKNPTAFYLCASSARGSYNEQFFGPGTRLTVL.